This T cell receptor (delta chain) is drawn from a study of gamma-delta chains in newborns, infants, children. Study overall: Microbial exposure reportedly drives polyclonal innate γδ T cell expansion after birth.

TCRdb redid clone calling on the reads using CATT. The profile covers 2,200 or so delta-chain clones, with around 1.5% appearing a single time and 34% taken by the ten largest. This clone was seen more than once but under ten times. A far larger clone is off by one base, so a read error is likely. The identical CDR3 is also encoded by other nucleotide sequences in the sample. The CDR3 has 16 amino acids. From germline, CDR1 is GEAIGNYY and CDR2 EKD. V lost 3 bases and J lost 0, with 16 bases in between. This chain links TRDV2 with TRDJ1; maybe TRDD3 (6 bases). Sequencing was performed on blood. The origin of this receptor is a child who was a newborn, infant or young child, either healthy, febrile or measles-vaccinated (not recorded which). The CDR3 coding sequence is TGTGCCTGTGACCAGAGTACGGGGGGACACACCGATAAACTCATCTTT. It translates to CACDQSTGGHTDKLIF.